The rows below give T cell receptor beta chains drawn from one sample of a study of cytomegalovirus exposure and HLA in healthy donors. Only in-frame clones appear in the TCRdb table, and some are missing; sequencing was by immunoSEQ multiplex PCR. The table includes 350,000 or so clones, roughly 88% detected once. The sample consisted of PBMCs. The receptors were sampled from a woman aged 18 to 35 in good health and CMV-seronegative. CDR3s leave out the opening cysteine and the closing phenylalanine or tryptophan.

j_gene: TRBJ2-3
v_gene: TRBV7-3
CDR3aa: ASSLTRGQADTQY

j_gene: TRBJ1-1
v_gene: TRBV6-5
CDR3aa: ASKAPGSSTEAF

j_gene: TRBJ1-5
v_gene: TRBV15
CDR3aa: ATSRVFSPGPQH

j_gene: TRBJ2-7
v_gene: TRBV9
CDR3aa: ASSVAGGTSGYSYEQY

j_gene: TRBJ1-2
v_gene: TRBV7-9
CDR3aa: ASSSGPKLQQFT

j_gene: TRBJ2-1
v_gene: TRBV7-2
CDR3aa: ASSYDRNEQF

j_gene: TRBJ2-7
v_gene: TRBV2
CDR3aa: ASMYSYEQY

j_gene: TRBJ2-2
v_gene: TRBV27
CDR3aa: ASRIRTSGRVNAGELF

j_gene: TRBJ2-7
v_gene: TRBV5-1
CDR3aa: ASRPTGGSYEQY

j_gene: TRBJ1-1
v_gene: TRBV6-5
CDR3aa: ASSYVQGLEAF

j_gene: TRBJ2-2
v_gene: TRBV5-1
CDR3aa: ASSPTGSVLF